Sequencing of this T cell receptor beta chain was carried out in a study of early T cells in non-severe SARS-CoV-2 infection. CDR1 SEHNR and CDR2 FQNEAQ come from the germline V gene (reference sequence). The CDR3 covers 13 residues. V gave up 3 bases and J gave up 7 bases; unmatched junction bases: 3. MiXCR was run by TCRdb on the 5' RACE reads, yielding one entry per CDR3 protein. The sample records 95,000 to 150,000 distinct CDR3 sequences, more than 13% being singletons. The J gene is TRBJ1-3, the V gene TRBV7-9; TRBD1 matches 7 bases. Input material: whole blood. This clonotype originated in an adult who was a healthcare worker with PCR-confirmed SARS-CoV-2 infection or an uninfected control (not recorded which). The CDR3 loop reads CASSLAGQNTIYF. The CDR3 nucleotides read TGTGCCAGCAGCTTGGCGGGACAGAACACCATATATTTT.